Sequencing of this TCR beta chain was carried out in a study of a mutant IDH1 vaccine in newly diagnosed glioma. Overall study: Among treated patients, roughly 60% were male and approximately 40% female, and mean age was around 40 years.

Regarding this clone: Its antigen is currently unknown. Mismatch with germline at one junction end may stem from a read error.

Germline V gene lookup returns CDR1 SSHAT and CDR2 FNYEAQ (reference sequence). This CDR3 is built from 14 residues. TCRdb's copy holds only in-frame clones and misses some; the assay was immunoSEQ multiplex PCR. The sample has fewer than 70,000 clones, 75% to 90% seen once; the top ten hold roughly 4.8%. Sample time point: week 5, during vaccination. What each vaccine dose contained was 300 ug of mutant IDH1 20-mer peptide, accompanied by topical imiquimod. The material sequenced was PBMCs, taken from a glioma patient whose treatment included an IDH1 peptide vaccine. This sequence originates from a woman aged 40 to 50 with glioma. This sequence joins TRBV7-7 and TRBJ2-5; 10 positions agree with TRBD2. CDR3 sequence: CASSRLAGQETQYF. The CDR3 coding sequence is TGTGCTAGCAGCCGACTAGCGGGCCAAGAGACCCAGTACTTC.